The sequence of this TCR beta chain was determined in a study of cytomegalovirus exposure and HLA in healthy donors. Germline V gives CDR1 SNHLY, CDR2 FYNNEI. With 5 bases removed from V and 5 bases from J, the gap between germline ends came to 12 bases. This CDR3 contains 13 residues. General study results and limits: One later analysis reportedly identified an Asian-associated ancestry cluster that showed fewer N-insertions than the approximately 700-donor mean.

About this clone: The antigen remains undetermined.

Amplification used 60 Vbeta primers and 13 Jbeta primers. Assay used: immunoSEQ multiplex PCR; TCRdb lists only in-frame clones, some missing. This table has tens of thousands of clones, approximately 79% appearing once. The rearrangement joins TRBV2 to TRBJ1-2; no firm D call. Sequencing was performed on PBMCs. The clonotype was recovered from a woman in her 30s in good health and CMV-seronegative. CDR3 loop: CASSQDGNYGYTF. CDR3 nucleotides: TGTGCCAGCAGTCAGGACGGGAATTATGGCTACACCTTC.